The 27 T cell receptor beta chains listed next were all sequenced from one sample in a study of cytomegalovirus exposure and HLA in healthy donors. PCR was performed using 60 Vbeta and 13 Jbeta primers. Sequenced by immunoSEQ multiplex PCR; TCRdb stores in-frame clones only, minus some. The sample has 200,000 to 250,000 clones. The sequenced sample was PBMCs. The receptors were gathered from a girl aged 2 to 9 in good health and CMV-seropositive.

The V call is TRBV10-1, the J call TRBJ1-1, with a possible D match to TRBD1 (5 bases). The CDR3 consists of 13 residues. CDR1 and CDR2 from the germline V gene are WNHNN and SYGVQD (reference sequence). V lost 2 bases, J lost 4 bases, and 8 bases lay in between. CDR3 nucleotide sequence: TGCGCCAGCAGTGAGAGGGGAGGCACTGAAGCTTTCTTT. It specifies CASSERGGTEAFF.

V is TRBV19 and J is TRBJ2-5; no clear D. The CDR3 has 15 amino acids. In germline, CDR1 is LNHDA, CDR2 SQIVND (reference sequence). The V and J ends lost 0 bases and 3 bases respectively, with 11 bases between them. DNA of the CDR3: TGTGCCAGTAGTATAGATGCGAACCCAAAAGAGACCCAGTACTTC. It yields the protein CASSIDANPKETQYF.

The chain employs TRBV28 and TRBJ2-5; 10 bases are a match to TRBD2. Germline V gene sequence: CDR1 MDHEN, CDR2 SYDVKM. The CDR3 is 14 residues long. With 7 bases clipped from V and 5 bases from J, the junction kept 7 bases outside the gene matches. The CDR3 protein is CASMGLAGDETQYF. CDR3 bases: TGTGCCAGCATGGGGCTAGCGGGAGACGAGACCCAGTACTTC. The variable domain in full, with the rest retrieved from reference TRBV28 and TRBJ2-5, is DVKVTQSSRYLVKRTGEKVFLECVQDMDHENMFWYRQDPGLGLRLIYFSYDVKMKEKGDIPEGYSVSREKKERFSLILESASTNQTSMYLCASMGLAGDETQYFGPGTRLLVL.

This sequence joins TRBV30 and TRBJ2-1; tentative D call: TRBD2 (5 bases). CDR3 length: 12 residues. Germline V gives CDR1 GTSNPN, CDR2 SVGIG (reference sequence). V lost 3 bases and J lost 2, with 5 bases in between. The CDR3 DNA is TGTGCCTGGAGGGGAGCCTACAATGAGCAGTTCTTC. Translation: CAWRGAYNEQFF.

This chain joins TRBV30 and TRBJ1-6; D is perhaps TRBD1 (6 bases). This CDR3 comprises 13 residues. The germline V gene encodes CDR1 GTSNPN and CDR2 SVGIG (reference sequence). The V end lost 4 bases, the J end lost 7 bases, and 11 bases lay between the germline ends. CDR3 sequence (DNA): TGTGCCTGGAATAGGGACACCAATTCACCCCTCCACTTT. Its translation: CAWNRDTNSPLHF.

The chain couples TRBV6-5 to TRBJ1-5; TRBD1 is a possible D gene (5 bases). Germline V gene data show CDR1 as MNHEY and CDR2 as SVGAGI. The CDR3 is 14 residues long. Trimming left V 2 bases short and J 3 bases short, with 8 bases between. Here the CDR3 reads CASSYRDYNQPQHF. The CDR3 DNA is TGTGCCAGCAGTTACCGGGACTACAATCAGCCCCAGCATTTT.

CDR3 coding DNA: TGTGCCAGCAGCGTAGGGACACAGGGGGGGCGTGAAAAACTGTTTTTT. Protein: CASSVGTQGGREKLFF. The genes are TRBV9 and TRBJ1-4, with 8 positions matching TRBD1. The V gene end was trimmed by 0 bases and the J gene end by 7 bases; junction bases not matched to a gene: 8. There are 16 residues in the CDR3. Germline V gene sequence: CDR1 SGDLS, CDR2 YYNGEE.

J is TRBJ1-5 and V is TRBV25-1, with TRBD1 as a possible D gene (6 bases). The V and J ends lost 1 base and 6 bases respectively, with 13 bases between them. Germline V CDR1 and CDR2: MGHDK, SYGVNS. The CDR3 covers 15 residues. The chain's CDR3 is CASSESSGAAQPQHF. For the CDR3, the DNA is TGTGCCAGCAGTGAATCCTCAGGGGCGGCTCAGCCCCAGCATTTT. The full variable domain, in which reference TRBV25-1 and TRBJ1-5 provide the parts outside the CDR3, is EADIYQTPRYLVIGTGKKITLECSQTMGHDKMYWYQQDPGMELHLIHYSYGVNSTEKGDLSSESTVSRIRTEHFPLTLESARPSHTSQYLCASSESSGAAQPQHFGDGTRLSIL.

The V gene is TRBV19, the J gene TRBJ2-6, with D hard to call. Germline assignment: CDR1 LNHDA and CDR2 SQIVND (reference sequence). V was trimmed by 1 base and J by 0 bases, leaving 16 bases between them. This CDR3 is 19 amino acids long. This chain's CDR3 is CASSIAPPGQFSGANVLTF. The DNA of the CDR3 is TGTGCCAGTAGTATAGCTCCTCCTGGCCAGTTCTCTGGGGCCAACGTCCTGACTTTC.

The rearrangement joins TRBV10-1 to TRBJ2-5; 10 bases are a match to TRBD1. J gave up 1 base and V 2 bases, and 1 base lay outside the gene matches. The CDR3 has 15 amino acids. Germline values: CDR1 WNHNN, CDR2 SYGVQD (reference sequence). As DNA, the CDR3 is TGCGCCAGCAGTGAGGGGGACAGGGGCCAAGAGACCCAGTACTTC. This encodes CASSEGDRGQETQYF.

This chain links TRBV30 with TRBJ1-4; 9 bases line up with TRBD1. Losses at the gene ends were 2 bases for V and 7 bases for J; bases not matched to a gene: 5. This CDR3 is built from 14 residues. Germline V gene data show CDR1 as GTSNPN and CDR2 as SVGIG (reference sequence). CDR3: CAWSPGQGFEKLFF. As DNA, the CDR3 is TGTGCCTGGAGTCCGGGACAGGGTTTTGAAAAACTGTTTTTT.

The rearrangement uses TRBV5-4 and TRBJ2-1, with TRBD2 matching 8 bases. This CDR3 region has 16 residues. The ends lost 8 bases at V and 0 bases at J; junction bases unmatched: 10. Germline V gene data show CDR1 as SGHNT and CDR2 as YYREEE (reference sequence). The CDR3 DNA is TGTGCCAGTAGTCACGGGAGGGAGAGCTCCTACAATGAGCAGTTCTTC. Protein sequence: CASSHGRESSYNEQFF.

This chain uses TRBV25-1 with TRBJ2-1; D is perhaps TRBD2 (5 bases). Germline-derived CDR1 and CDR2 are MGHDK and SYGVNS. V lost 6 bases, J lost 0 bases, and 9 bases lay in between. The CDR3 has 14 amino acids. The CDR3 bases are TGTGCCAGCAGGGAGGTGAGCTCCTACAATGAGCAGTTCTTC. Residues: CASREVSSYNEQFF.

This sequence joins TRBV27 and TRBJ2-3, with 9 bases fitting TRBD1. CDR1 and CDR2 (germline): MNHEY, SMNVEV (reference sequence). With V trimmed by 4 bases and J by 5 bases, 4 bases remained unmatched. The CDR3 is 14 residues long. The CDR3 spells CASSWNRGQDTQYF. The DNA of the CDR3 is TGTGCCAGCAGTTGGAACAGGGGGCAAGATACGCAGTATTTT.

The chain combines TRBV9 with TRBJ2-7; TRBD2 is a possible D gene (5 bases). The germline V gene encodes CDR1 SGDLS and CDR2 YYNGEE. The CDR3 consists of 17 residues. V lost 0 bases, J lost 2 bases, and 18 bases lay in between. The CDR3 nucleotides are TGTGCCAGCAGCGTAGCTGGTGGTATCGAGGGAGCCTACGAGCAGTACTTC. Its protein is CASSVAGGIEGAYEQYF.

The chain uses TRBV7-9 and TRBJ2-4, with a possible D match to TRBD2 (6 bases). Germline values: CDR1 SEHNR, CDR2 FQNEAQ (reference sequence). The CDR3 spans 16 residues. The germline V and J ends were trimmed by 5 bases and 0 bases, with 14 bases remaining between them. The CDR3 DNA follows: TGTGCCAGCAGCACTCGGGACTCCCTAGCCAAAAACATTCAGTACTTC. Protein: CASSTRDSLAKNIQYF.

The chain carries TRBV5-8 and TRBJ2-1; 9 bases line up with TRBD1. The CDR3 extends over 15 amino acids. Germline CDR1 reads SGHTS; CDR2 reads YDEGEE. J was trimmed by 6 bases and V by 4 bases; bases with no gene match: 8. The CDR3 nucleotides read TGTGCCAGCAGCCTACGGGACAGGGCTGGCAATGAGCAGTTCTTC. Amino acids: CASSLRDRAGNEQFF.

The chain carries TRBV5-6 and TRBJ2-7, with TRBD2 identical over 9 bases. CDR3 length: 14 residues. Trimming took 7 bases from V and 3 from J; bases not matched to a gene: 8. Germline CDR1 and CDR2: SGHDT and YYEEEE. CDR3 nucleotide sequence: TGTGCCAGCGCGGGGGGGCCGGGTAACTACGAGCAGTACTTC. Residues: CASAGGPGNYEQYF.

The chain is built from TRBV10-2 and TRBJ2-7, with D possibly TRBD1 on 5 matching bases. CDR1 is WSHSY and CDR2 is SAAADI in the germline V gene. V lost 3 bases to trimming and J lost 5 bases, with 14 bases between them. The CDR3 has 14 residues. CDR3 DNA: TGCGCCAGCAGTGAAGGGGTAACTATGGACGAGCAGTACTTC. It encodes CASSEGVTMDEQYF.

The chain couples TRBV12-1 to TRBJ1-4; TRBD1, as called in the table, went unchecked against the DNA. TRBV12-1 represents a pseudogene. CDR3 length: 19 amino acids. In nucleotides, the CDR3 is TGTGCCAGCAGCTTTTCCGATCTGACAGGTCCCCAACGGGAAGAAAAACTGTTTTTT. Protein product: CASSFSDLTGPQREEKLFF.

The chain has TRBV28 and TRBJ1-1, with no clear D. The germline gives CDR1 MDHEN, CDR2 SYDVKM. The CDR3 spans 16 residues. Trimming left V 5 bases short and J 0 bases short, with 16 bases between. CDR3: CASSPAGRTMNTEAFF. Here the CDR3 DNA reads TGTGCCAGCAGTCCTGCGGGAAGGACGATGAACACTGAAGCTTTCTTT.

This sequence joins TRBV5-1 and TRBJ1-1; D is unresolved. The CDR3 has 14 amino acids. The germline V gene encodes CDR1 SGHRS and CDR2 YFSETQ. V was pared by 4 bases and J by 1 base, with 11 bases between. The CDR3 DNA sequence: TGCGCCAGCAGCCAGGAACGGGGGAACACTGAAGCTTTCTTT. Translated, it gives CASSQERGNTEAFF.

CDR3 in amino acids: CASSLKGNLHYEQYF. The CDR3, as DNA: TGTGCCAGCAGCTTGAAGGGGAACCTCCACTACGAGCAGTACTTC. The J gene is TRBJ2-7, the V gene TRBV5-4; TRBD1 might be the D (5 bases). CDR3 size: 15 residues. Looked up from germline, CDR1 is SGHNT and CDR2 is YYREEE (reference sequence). V lost 1 base and J 3 bases, leaving 14 bases between the germline ends.

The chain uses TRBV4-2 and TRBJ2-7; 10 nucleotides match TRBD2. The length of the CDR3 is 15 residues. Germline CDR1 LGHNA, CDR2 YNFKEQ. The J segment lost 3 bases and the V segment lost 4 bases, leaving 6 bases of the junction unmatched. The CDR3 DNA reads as TGTGCCAGCAGCCGAGCTACTAGCGGGGACTACGAGCAGTACTTC. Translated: CASSRATSGDYEQYF.

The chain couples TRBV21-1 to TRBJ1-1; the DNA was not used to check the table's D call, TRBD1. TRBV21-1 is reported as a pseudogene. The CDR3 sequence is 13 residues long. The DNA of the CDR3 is TGTGCCAGCATCCGGGACAAGAACACTGAAGCTTTCTTT. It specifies CASIRDKNTEAFF.

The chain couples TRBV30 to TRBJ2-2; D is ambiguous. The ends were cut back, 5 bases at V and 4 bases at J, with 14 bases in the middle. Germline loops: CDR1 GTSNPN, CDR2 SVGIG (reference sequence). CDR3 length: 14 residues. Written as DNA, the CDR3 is TGTGCCTGGGAAGAGATGGCTAGCACCGGGGAGCTGTTTTTT. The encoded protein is CAWEEMASTGELFF.

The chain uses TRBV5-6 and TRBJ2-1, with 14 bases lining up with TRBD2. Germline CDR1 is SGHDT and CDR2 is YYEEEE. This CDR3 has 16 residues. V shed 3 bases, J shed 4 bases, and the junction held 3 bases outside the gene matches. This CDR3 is CASSSGLAGVYNEQFF. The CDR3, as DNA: TGTGCCAGCAGCTCGGGACTAGCGGGAGTTTACAATGAGCAGTTCTTC.